This TCR beta chain was documented in a study of T cells in Graves' hyperthyroidism and ophthalmopathy. Overall study findings and caveats: Separating ophthalmopathy from stable hyperthyroidism was achieved by a 13 V-J model.

Comment on this clonotype: Its antigen is still unknown. Germline and junction disagree at one end, which may indicate a read error.

The CDR3 spans 17 residues. The germline gives CDR1 SGHDT, CDR2 YYEEEE. There were TCR beta CDR3 regions amplified from RNA transcripts. A first-round RT-PCR of the TCR CDR3 used the HTBI primer set. TCRdb reprocessed the multiplex PCR reads via MiXCR and lists one record per CDR3 protein. The data hold about 350,000 distinct CDR3 sequences, with about 15% observed a single time. These patients, aged 18 to 65, had recently diagnosed hyperthyroidism lasting under 2 months. The genes are TRBV5-6 and TRBJ2-1, with D perhaps TRBD2 (7 bases). This sequence originates from a woman in her twenties or thirties with Graves' hyperthyroidism. The material sequenced was blood. The CDR3 coding sequence is TGTGCCGGCAGCCCTATAGGGGGGGGGTTGGATTTCAATGAGCAGTTCTTC. This encodes CAGSPIGGGLDFNEQFF.